This T cell receptor (beta chain) originates from a study of T cells in Graves' hyperthyroidism and ophthalmopathy (dated 2019 in TCRdb). About the full investigation: Peripheral blood samples were taken at the time of initial diagnosis, prior to any treatment. In about 6 Graves' hyperthyroidism patients, the study also compared T-cell repertoires from thyroid tissue with T-cell repertoires from blood. Once sampling was done, hyperthyroidism patients were given methimazole at a starting dose of 30 mg daily, whereas ophthalmopathy patients were given high-dose intravenous methylprednisolone. Prospective prediction of ophthalmopathy was tested in an independent validation cohort consisting of about 20 hyperthyroidism patients and around 16 patients who later progressed to ophthalmopathy. The paper reports TCR Vbeta CDR3 sequencing of roughly 140 peripheral blood samples: under 45 ophthalmopathy, approximately 74 hyperthyroidism and around 17 progressor patients. The roughly 91 discovery patients were randomly split 7:3 into training and test sets. A discovery cohort of 95 to 100 patients, about 40 with Graves' ophthalmopathy and about 60 with stable Graves' hyperthyroidism, was used to find distinguishing TCR V-J signatures. The paper's findings and limits, for the study overall: No statistical method was used to set the sample size in advance, and investigators knew the group allocation. Ophthalmopathy was separated from stable hyperthyroidism by a 13 V-J signature model, with around 88% sensitivity and 81% to 83% specificity obtained in cross-validation and 80%/75% obtained in testing. Blood samples also contained most of the expanded thyroid clonotypes (frequency above 0.001), which suggests that blood repertoires may reflect thyroid immune responses. During validation, the model predicted progression to ophthalmopathy a median of roughly six months ahead of onset, with 70.59% sensitivity and 72% to 85% specificity.

Amplification of TCR beta CDR3 regions was carried out from RNA transcripts. The first round of RT-PCR for the TCR CDR3 was performed with the HTBI primer set and the Qiagen OneStep RT-PCR kit. The libraries were constructed in a second round of multiplex PCR and then size-selected and purified. Sequencing of the libraries was done on an Illumina HiSeq2000 using paired-end 100 bp reads. Processing in the source paper ran as follows. SOAPnuke was used to process the raw data, throwing out any read that contained adapters or uncalled bases, had a mean Phred below 15, or lacked an exact constant-primer or identifier match. High-quality paired reads were merged with COPE v1.2.5, and unique nucleotide sequences were defined as clonotypes. MiTCR v1.1 was used to align clonotypes to the IMGT TRBV, TRBD and TRBJ reference segments. Only V-J combinations with frequency above 0.0001, covering 99% to 99.2% of repertoires, were analysed. A TCS score was defined as the ratio of F50 (clonal expansion) to E x V (chaos), with BLOSUM62-based TCRdist applied between CDR3 peptides within each V-J. Welch's t-statistics and random forest reduced roughly 500 V-J features to roughly 13, which were used in a naive Bayes classifier (R e1071). TCRdb ran its own pipeline on the public reads, namely fastp trimming at Q25 and MiXCR clone calling, and kept in-frame beta chains. Each CDR3 protein gets just one entry, which takes the most common genes and DNA from the rows behind it. These V and J calls originate from TCRdb's pipeline instead of the authors' own analysis. Within this sample are under 400,000 distinct CDR3 sequences, with about 16% of them counted one time only. Roughly a fifth of the sample is in the top ten clones.

Based on the germline V gene, the CDR1 and CDR2 sequences are SGDLS and YYNGEE. The CDR3 spans 14 residues, from the cysteine through the phenylalanine. The kept DNA is CDR3 alone, 42 bases in frame from the first base. Trimmed from V: 4 bases; trimmed from J: 7 bases; junction bases lacking a gene match: 10. Ophthalmopathy patients had moderately to severely active disease, with a Clinical Activity Score of 3 or more, a NOSPECS grade of 4 or more, and a disease duration of less than 3 months. Any patient with an uncontrolled infection, another autoimmune disease, pregnancy or lactation was excluded. Clinical symptoms, serum thyroxine and TRAb, thyroid ultrasound, and orbital computed tomography formed the basis for the diagnoses. PBMCs were separated from under 11 ml of fresh peripheral blood using Ficoll-Paque density gradient centrifugation. Total RNA was extracted using Trizol reagent, and RNA quality was assessed on an Agilent 2100 Bioanalyzer.

This clonotype was detected ten times or more. The specificity of this receptor is unknown. Base quality data are lacking; no much larger clone is found one base away. This receptor was identified in a woman in her sixties or seventies with Graves' ophthalmopathy. The source material was blood. The chain couples TRBV9 to TRBJ2-7; the junction holds 8 bases that match TRBD2. At the DNA level, the sequence is TGTGCCAGCAGCACGGCGGGAGGTAGTTGGGAGCAGTACTTC. It is translated as CASSTAGGSWEQYF.